The 9 T cell receptor beta chains listed next were all sequenced from one sample in a study of shared clonotypes between healthy human individuals. Sequencing used immunoSEQ multiplex PCR; TCRdb keeps in-frame clones, though not all of them. The data show roughly 2.2 million clones, 85% to 95% seen once. Sample: naive CD4+ T cells from PBMCs. Subset noted: CD45RA+ positively selected. These receptors all stem from a man younger than 35 in good health. Some clones in this sample may be carry-over from other donors' samples.

The chain couples TRBV28 to TRBJ2-7; 7 bases line up with TRBD1. CDR3 length: 15 amino acids. Per the germline V gene, CDR1 is MDHEN and CDR2 is SYDVKM. V lost 3 bases to trimming and J lost 1 base; unmatched junction nucleotides: 6. DNA for the CDR3: TGTGCCAGCAGTTTCCTGGACAGGCTGTCCTACGAGCAGTACTTC. It yields the protein CASSFLDRLSYEQYF.

This rearrangement joins TRBV28 to TRBJ1-1; D possibly corresponds to TRBD1 (5 bases). Per germline, CDR1 MDHEN and CDR2 SYDVKM. The ends were cut back, 5 bases at V and 5 bases at J, with 18 bases in the middle. There are 15 residues in the CDR3. DNA for the CDR3: TGTGCCAGCAGTCCGGGACGGCGCGGGGGTACTGAAGCTTTCTTT. Translating gives CASSPGRRGGTEAFF. Together with reference TRBV28 and TRBJ1-1, the CDR3 gives the full variable domain: DVKVTQSSRYLVKRTGEKVFLECVQDMDHENMFWYRQDPGLGLRLIYFSYDVKMKEKGDIPEGYSVSREKKERFSLILESASTNQTSMYLCASSPGRRGGTEAFFGQGTRLTVV.

The chain is built from TRBV7-2 and TRBJ2-2; TRBD2 is a possible D gene (5 bases). CDR3 length: 16 amino acids. V lost 6 bases and J lost 0, with 14 bases in between. CDR1 and CDR2 from the germline V gene are SGHTA and FQGNSA. CDR3 in amino acids: CASSYRGFANTGELFF. The CDR3 nucleotides are TGTGCCAGCAGTTATCGGGGTTTCGCGAACACCGGGGAGCTGTTTTTT. Variable domain in full (rest from reference TRBV7-2 and TRBJ2-2): GAGVSQSPSNKVTEKGKDVELRCDPISGHTALYWYRQSLGQGLEFLIYFQGNSAPDKSGLPSDRFSAERTGGSVSTLTIQRTQQEDSAVYLCASSYRGFANTGELFFGEGSRLTVL.

This chain links TRBV5-1 with TRBJ1-2; D call uncertain. V was shortened by 4 bases and J by 5 bases, with 18 bases between the two germline ends. Germline CDR1 is SGHRS and CDR2 is YFSETQ. This CDR3 is 15 amino acids long. The CDR3 protein is CASSPEAGGSYGYTF. The CDR3 nucleotides are TGCGCCAGCAGCCCAGAGGCAGGAGGATCTTATGGCTACACCTTC.

A note on this clone: A junction end diverges from the germline sequence, so it may reflect a read error. This chain uses TRBV18 with TRBJ2-3; maybe TRBD1 (6 bases). This CDR3 is 13 amino acids long. The germline CDR1 and CDR2 sequences are KGHSH and LQKENI. The CDR3 is CASSPQGGNTQYF. Here the CDR3 DNA reads TGTGCCAGCTCCCCACAAGGGGGTAATACGCAGTATTTT.

This chain joins TRBV7-9 and TRBJ1-3, with D hard to call. V lost 2 bases, J lost 2 bases, and 4 bases lay in between. The germline CDR1 and CDR2 sequences are SEHNR and FQNEAQ (reference sequence). The CDR3 is 13 amino acids. The CDR3 nucleotides are TGTGCCAGCAGCTTAACCGCTGGAAACACCATATATTTT. Translated: CASSLTAGNTIYF.

The V call is TRBV28, the J call TRBJ2-7; 9 nucleotides align to TRBD1. The germline V gene encodes CDR1 MDHEN and CDR2 SYDVKM. This CDR3 region has 15 residues. The trim removed 4 bases at V and 3 bases at J, leaving 7 bases unmatched. The CDR3 DNA reads TGTGCCAGCAGTTCGGGACAGGGATCGGGCTACGAGCAGTACTTC. Amino acid sequence: CASSSGQGSGYEQYF.

The rearrangement joins TRBV5-1 to TRBJ1-2; D may be TRBD1 (5 bases). The CDR3 is 15 amino acids. Between the trimmed V and J ends, which lost 6 bases and 0 bases, there was a span of 15 bases. From germline, CDR1 is SGHRS and CDR2 YFSETQ. CDR3 nucleotide sequence: TGCGCCAGCACCGGGACTACGCTTTCTAACTATGGCTACACCTTC. It codes for CASTGTTLSNYGYTF.

This chain connects TRBV7-2 to TRBJ2-6; D is possibly TRBD1 (7 bases). V was clipped by 1 base and J by 4 bases, with 11 bases between them. Germline V CDR1 and CDR2: SGHTA, FQGNSA. There are 16 residues in the CDR3. Here the CDR3 DNA reads TGTGCCAGCAGCTTAGGACAGGGAGGAGGGGCCAACGTCCTGACTTTC. Protein product: CASSLGQGGGANVLTF.